A selection of T cell receptor beta chains follows, all from one sample in a study of T cells in Graves' hyperthyroidism and ophthalmopathy. TCRdb itself ran the multiplex PCR reads through MiXCR, one entry per CDR3 protein. The sample has under 300,000 distinct CDR3 sequences; 22% are singletons. Sample: blood. Every receptor here comes from a man aged 30 to 45 with Graves' ophthalmopathy. Each CDR3 is given with its conserved first and last residue. The order of the fields is D gene, J gene, CDR3 length, clone size, V gene, CDR3 DNA, CDR3 protein. The D gene is left open where the match is weak. Clone size is given for some rows only: seen once, a few or many times, or a class if the clone is expanded.

>TRBD2|TRBJ2-1|13|many|TRBV3-1
TGTGCCACCGGGACTAGCGCCTACAATGAGCAGTTCTTC
CATGTSAYNEQFF
>-|TRBJ1-1|15|-|TRBV12-3/TRBV12-4
TGTGCCAGCAGTTCACCTCAGCCCAAGAACACTGAAGCTTTCTTT
CASSSPQPKNTEAFF
>-|TRBJ2-3|15|many|TRBV18
TGTGCCAGCTCACCACTTGGGGGCGCGACAGATACGCAGTATTTT
CASSPLGGATDTQYF
>-|TRBJ2-6|13|-|TRBV10-3
TGTGCCATCAGTGACGGTGGGGCCAACGTCCTGACTTTC
CAISDGGANVLTF
>TRBD1|TRBJ1-2|14|few|TRBV6-1
TGTGCCAGCGCATCGACGGACAGGATTAACGGCTACACCTTC
CASASTDRINGYTF
>-|TRBJ2-3|11|many|TRBV20-1
TGCAGTCATCTTCGGGGTGATACGCAGTATTTT
CSHLRGDTQYF
>-|TRBJ2-1|15|many|TRBV2
TGTGCCAGCAGGGAAAGCGAGAGCTCCTACAATGAGCAGTTCTTC
CASRESESSYNEQFF
>-|TRBJ2-7|12|few|TRBV13
TGTGCCAGCACGACAGGAACCTACGAGCAGTACTTC
CASTTGTYEQYF
>-|TRBJ1-2|14|-|TRBV5-1
TGCGCCAGCAGACCCATCGAGGGATTCTATGGCTACACCTTC
CASRPIEGFYGYTF
>-|TRBJ1-1|16|many|TRBV6-5
TGTGCCAGCAGTTACGATGGTACAGGGTGGAGCACTGAAGCTTTCTTT
CASSYDGTGWSTEAFF
>-|TRBJ1-6|15|few|TRBV6-1
TGTGCCAGCAGTGGGGGATGGGGCGGGGAGAAGCCCCTCCACTTT
CASSGGWGGEKPLHF
>-|TRBJ1-1|17|-|TRBV11-2
TGTGCCAGCAGCTCCCAGAGGTTCCGGGGCCGGAACACTGAAGCTTTCTTT
CASSSQRFRGRNTEAFF
>-|TRBJ2-7|14|-|TRBV5-1
TGCGCCAGCAGCTTGGGAGAGACAAGGGACGAGCAGTACTTC
CASSLGETRDEQYF
>TRBD1|TRBJ1-2|15|-|TRBV12-3/TRBV12-4
TGTGTCAGCAGCCCCGGGACAGGGGGCTATTTGGGCTACACCTTC
CVSSPGTGGYLGYTF
>-|TRBJ2-7|15|-|TRBV11-2
TGTGCCAGCAGCTTAGGGCGGGATATAGCCTACGAGCAGTACTTC
CASSLGRDIAYEQYF
>-|TRBJ1-6|16|-|TRBV2
TGTGCCAGCAGTGATTGGGGAAGCTCCTATAATTCACCCCTCCACTTT
CASSDWGSSYNSPLHF
>TRBD1|TRBJ2-2|13|-|TRBV18
TGTGCCAGCTCAACAACAGGGGGCTGGGAGCTGTTTTTT
CASSTTGGWELFF
>TRBD2|TRBJ2-1|15|many|TRBV6-1
TGTGCCAGCAGCCCTGGGACTAGCGGGAAACGTGAGCAGTTCTTC
CASSPGTSGKREQFF
>-|TRBJ2-1|16|many|TRBV5-5
TGTGCCAGCAGCTTAGTTCGGGAGCGCTCCTACAATGAGCAGTTCTTC
CASSLVRERSYNEQFF
>-|TRBJ2-1|15|-|TRBV12-3/TRBV12-4
TGTGCCAGCAGTTTGGCTCTCCAGATCTACAATGAGCAGTTCTTC
CASSLALQIYNEQFF
>-|TRBJ1-5|13|many|TRBV3-1
TGTGCCAGCAGCCAAGATCCCGGGCAGCCCCAGCATTTT
CASSQDPGQPQHF
>-|TRBJ2-2|15|many|TRBV7-2
TGTGCCAGCAGCCGATGGGCGGAGAACACCGGGGAGCTGTTTTTT
CASSRWAENTGELFF
>-|TRBJ1-1|14|many|TRBV6-1
TGTGCCAGCAGTGAGCCAGGGGTGAACACTGAAGCTTTCTTT
CASSEPGVNTEAFF
>-|TRBJ1-5|18|-|TRBV18
TGTGCCAGCTCACCACCGGTTAAAGGGGGGGTGAGCAATCAGCCCCAGCATTTT
CASSPPVKGGVSNQPQHF
>-|TRBJ1-2|14|many|TRBV11-2
TGTGCCAGCAGCTTATACGCAGGGAACTATGGCTACACCTTC
CASSLYAGNYGYTF
>TRBD1|TRBJ1-1|14|many|TRBV28
TGTGCCAGCAGTTTACTCCGGGACAGGACTGAAGCTTTCTTT
CASSLLRDRTEAFF
>TRBD1|TRBJ1-1|15|few|TRBV28
TGTGCCAGCAGAGCTACGGGACAGACGGGGGTGGAAGCTTTCTTT
CASRATGQTGVEAFF
>-|TRBJ1-2|15|-|TRBV15
TGTGCCACCAGCAGAAAACAGGGAATGATCTATGGCTACACCTTC
CATSRKQGMIYGYTF
>-|TRBJ1-4|18|-|TRBV11-3
TGTGCCAGTCAATGGGCACAGGGCTCGATGGTGAGACGCGAAAAACTGTTTTTT
CASQWAQGSMVRREKLFF
>-|TRBJ2-5|15|many|TRBV2
TGTGCCAGCAGTCCTGACTTCGGCGACCAAGAGACCCAGTACTTC
CASSPDFGDQETQYF
>TRBD2|TRBJ2-5|15|few|TRBV11-2
TGTGCCAGCAGCCGCGGGAGTTTGGGTGGGGAGACCCAGTACTTC
CASSRGSLGGETQYF
>-|TRBJ1-5|19|-|TRBV19
TGTGCCAGTAGTATCTCTAGGACCCGAGGGGAATATAGCAATCAGCCCCAGCATTTT
CASSISRTRGEYSNQPQHF
>TRBD1|TRBJ2-7|14|-|TRBV5-1
TGCGCCAGCAGCGTGGGACAGGGGGTCTACGAGCAGTACTTC
CASSVGQGVYEQYF
>-|TRBJ2-7|12|few|TRBV7-9
TGTGCCAGCAGCCCATACCGCTACGAGCAGTACTTC
CASSPYRYEQYF